Included here is one T cell receptor beta chain sequence, with context. Its antigen is not identified. Synthesis of TCR cDNA relied on 5'RACE template switching, which attached a universal primer site and UMIs. MiXCR, run by TCRdb on the 5' RACE reads, gives a single entry per CDR3 protein. Found here are hundreds of thousands of distinct CDR3 sequences, over 15% of them singletons; the top ten hold roughly a sixth. The sample is drawn from a study of T cells after yellow fever vaccination. Study observations and caveats: Overall, a small share of clonotypes was seen in both CD4 and CD8 compartments.

Trimming at V came to 4 bases and at J to 1 base, leaving 8 bases not matched to a gene. The CDR3 spans 16 residues. Germline values: CDR1 SGHDT, CDR2 YYEEEE. The material sequenced was PBMCs, taken before the yellow fever booster vaccination. The source of this sequence is a man aged 18 to 30 who received the YFV17D yellow fever vaccine. The chain joins TRBV5-6 to TRBJ2-5; 9 bases line up with TRBD1. Here the CDR3 DNA reads TGTGCCAGCAGCCTGAAACAGGGGGCTTTCCAAGAGACCCAGTACTTC. The encoded protein is CASSLKQGAFQETQYF. The whole variable domain, remainder taken from reference TRBV5-6 and TRBJ2-5, is DAGVTQSPTHLIKTRGQQVTLRCSPKSGHDTVSWYQQALGQGPQFIFQYYEEEERQRGNFPDRFSGHQFPNYSSELNVNALLLGDSALYLCASSLKQGAFQETQYFGPGTRLLVL.